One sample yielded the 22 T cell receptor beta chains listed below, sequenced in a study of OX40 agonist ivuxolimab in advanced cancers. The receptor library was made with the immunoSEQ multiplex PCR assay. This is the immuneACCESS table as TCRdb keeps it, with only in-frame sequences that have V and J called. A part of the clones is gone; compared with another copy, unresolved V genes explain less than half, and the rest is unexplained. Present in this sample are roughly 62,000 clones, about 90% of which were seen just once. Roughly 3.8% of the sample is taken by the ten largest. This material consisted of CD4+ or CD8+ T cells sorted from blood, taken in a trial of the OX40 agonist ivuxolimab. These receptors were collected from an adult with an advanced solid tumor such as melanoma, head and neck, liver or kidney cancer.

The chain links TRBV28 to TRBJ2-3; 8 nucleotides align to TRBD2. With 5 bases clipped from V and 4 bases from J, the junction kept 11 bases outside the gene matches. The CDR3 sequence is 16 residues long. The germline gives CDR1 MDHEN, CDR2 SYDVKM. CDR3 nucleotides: TGTGCCAGCAGTACCCTAGCGGGTTACCCCGCAGATACGCAGTATTTT. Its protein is CASSTLAGYPADTQYF.

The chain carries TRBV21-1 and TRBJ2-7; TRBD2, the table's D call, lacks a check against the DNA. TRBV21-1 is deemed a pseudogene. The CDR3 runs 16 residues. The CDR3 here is CASSKVCRDSSYEQYF. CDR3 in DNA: TGTGCCAGCAGCAAAGTGTGTCGGGATAGCTCCTACGAGCAGTACTTC.

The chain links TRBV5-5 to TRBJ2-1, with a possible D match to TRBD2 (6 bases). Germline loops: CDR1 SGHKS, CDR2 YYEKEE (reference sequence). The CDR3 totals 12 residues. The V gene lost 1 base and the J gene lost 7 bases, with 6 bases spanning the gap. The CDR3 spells CASSLRENEQFF. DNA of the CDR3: TGTGCCAGCAGCTTGCGGGAGAATGAGCAGTTCTTC.

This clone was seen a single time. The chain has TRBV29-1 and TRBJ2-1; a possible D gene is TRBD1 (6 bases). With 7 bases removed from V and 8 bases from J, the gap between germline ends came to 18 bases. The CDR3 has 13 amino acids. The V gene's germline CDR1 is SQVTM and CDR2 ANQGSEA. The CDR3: CSAITGSFDEQFF. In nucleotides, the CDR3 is TGCAGCGCAATAACAGGGAGTTTCGATGAGCAGTTCTTC.

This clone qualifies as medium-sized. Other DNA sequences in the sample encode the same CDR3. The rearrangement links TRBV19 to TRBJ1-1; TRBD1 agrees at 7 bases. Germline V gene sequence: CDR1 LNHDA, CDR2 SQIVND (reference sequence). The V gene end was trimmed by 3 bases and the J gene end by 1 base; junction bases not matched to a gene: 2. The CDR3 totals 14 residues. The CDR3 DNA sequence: TGTGCCAGTAGTATGGGACAGACGAACACTGAAGCTTTCTTT. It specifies CASSMGQTNTEAFF.

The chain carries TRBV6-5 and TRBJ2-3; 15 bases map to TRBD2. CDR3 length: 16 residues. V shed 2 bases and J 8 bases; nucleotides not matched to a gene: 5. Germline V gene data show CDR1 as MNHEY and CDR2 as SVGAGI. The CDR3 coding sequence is TGTGCCAGCAGTTACGGACTAGCGGGAGGGGCGGGTACGCAGTATTTT. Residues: CASSYGLAGGAGTQYF.

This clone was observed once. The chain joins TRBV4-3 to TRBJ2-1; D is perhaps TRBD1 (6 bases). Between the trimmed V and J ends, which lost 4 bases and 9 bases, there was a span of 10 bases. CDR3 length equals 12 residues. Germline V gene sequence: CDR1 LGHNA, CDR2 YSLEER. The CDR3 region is CASSPQGIEQFF. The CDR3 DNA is TGCGCCAGCAGCCCCCAGGGGATTGAGCAGTTCTTC.

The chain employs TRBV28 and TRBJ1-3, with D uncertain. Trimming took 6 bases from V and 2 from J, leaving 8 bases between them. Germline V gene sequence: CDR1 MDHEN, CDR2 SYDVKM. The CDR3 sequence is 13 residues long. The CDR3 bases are TGTGCCAGCAGCCTGGGAGCTGGAAACACCATATATTTT. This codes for CASSLGAGNTIYF.

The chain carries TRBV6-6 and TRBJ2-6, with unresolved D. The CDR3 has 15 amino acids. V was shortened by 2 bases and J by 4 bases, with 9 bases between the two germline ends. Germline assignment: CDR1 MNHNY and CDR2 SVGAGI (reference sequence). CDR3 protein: CASSYMGMGANVLTF. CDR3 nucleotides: TGTGCCAGCAGTTACATGGGAATGGGGGCCAACGTCCTGACTTTC.

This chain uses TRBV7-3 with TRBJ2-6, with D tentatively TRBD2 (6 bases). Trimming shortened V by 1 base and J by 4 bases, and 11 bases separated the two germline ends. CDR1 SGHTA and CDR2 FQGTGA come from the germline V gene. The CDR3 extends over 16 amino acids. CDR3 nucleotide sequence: TGTGCCAGCAGCTTAAAACGGGGGAAAGGGGCCAACGTCCTGACTTTC. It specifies CASSLKRGKGANVLTF.

DNA for the CDR3: TGTGCCAGCAGCTTAGATAGCGGGAGGGCCGAGGGACTATACAATGAGCAGTTCTTC. Translating it yields CASSLDSGRAEGLYNEQFF. This sequence joins TRBV7-8 and TRBJ2-1, with 11 bases lining up with TRBD2. From germline, CDR1 is SGHVS and CDR2 FQNEAQ. The J segment lost 4 bases and the V segment lost 1 base, leaving 12 bases of the junction unmatched. This CDR3 comprises 19 residues.

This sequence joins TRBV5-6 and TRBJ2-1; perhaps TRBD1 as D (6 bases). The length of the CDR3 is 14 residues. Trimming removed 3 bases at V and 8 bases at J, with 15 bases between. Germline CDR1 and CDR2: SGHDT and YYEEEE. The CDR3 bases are TGTGCCAGCAGCTACCAACTACAGGGACATGAGCAGTTCTTC. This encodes CASSYQLQGHEQFF.

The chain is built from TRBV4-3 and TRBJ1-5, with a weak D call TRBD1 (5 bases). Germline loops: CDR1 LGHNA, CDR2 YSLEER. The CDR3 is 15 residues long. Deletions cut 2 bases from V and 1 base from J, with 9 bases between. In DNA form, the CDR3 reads TGCGCCAGCAGCCAACAGGAGGGGAGCAATCAGCCCCAGCATTTT. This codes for CASSQQEGSNQPQHF.

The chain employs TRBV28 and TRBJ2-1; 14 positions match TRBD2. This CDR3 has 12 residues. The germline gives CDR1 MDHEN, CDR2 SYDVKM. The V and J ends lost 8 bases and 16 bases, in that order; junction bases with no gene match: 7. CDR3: CASGGLAGAYFF. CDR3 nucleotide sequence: TGTGCCAGCGGGGGACTAGCGGGAGCGTATTTCTTC. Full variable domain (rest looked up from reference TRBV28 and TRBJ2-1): DVKVTQSSRYLVKRTGEKVFLECVQDMDHENMFWYRQDPGLGLRLIYFSYDVKMKEKGDIPEGYSVSREKKERFSLILESASTNQTSMYLCASGGLAGAYFFGPGTRLTVL.

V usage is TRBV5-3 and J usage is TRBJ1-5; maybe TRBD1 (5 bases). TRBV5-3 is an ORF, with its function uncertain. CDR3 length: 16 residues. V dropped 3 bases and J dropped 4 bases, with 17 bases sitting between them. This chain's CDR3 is CARSSLRGFGNQPQHF. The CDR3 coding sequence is TGTGCCAGAAGCTCGTTGAGGGGCTTTGGAAATCAGCCCCAGCATTTT.

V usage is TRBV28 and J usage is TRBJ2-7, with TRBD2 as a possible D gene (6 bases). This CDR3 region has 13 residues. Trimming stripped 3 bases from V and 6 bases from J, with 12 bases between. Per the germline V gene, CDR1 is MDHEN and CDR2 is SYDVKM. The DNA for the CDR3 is TGTGCCAGCAGTTTCTGGGGGGACTCCGAGCAGTACTTC. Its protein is CASSFWGDSEQYF.

The CDR3 nucleotides are TGTGCCAGCAGCTTAGGCTTAAATTACGAGCAGTACTTC. Its translation is CASSLGLNYEQYF. V gene TRBV11-2 combines with J gene TRBJ2-7, with D unresolved. Trimming shortened V by 1 base and J by 4 bases, and 8 bases separated the two germline ends. The CDR3 covers 13 residues. The V gene's germline CDR1 is SGHAT and CDR2 FQNNGV.

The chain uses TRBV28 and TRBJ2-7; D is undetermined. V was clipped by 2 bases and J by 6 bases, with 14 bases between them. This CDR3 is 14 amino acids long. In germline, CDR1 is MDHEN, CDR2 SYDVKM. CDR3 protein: CASSLSVLVGEQYF. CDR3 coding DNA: TGTGCCAGCAGTTTAAGTGTGTTAGTAGGCGAGCAGTACTTC.

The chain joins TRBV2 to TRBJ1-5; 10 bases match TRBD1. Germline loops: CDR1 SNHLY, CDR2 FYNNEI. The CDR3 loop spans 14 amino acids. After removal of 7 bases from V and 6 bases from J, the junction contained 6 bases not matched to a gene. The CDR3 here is CASTQTGGLQPQHF. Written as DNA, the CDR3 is TGTGCCAGCACTCAGACAGGGGGCCTTCAGCCCCAGCATTTT. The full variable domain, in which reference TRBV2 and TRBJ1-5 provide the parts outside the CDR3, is EPEVTQTPSHQVTQMGQEVILRCVPISNHLYFYWYRQILGQKVEFLVSFYNNEISEKSEIFDDQFSVERPDGSNFTLKIRSTKLEDSAMYFCASTQTGGLQPQHFGDGTRLSIL.

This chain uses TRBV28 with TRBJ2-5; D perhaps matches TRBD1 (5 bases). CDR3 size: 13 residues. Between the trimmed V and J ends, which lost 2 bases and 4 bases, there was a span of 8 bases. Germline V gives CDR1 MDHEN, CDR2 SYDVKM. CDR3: CASSLQGGETQYF. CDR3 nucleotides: TGTGCCAGCAGTTTACAGGGTGGAGAGACCCAGTACTTC. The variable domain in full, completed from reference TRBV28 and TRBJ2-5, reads DVKVTQSSRYLVKRTGEKVFLECVQDMDHENMFWYRQDPGLGLRLIYFSYDVKMKEKGDIPEGYSVSREKKERFSLILESASTNQTSMYLCASSLQGGETQYFGPGTRLLVL.

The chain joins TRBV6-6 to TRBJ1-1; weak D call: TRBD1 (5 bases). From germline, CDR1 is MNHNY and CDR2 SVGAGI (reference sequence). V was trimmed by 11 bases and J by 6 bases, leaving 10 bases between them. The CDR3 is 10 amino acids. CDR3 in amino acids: CASGGAEAFF. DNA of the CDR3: TGTGCCTCGGGAGGGGCTGAAGCTTTCTTT.

The CDR3 region has the DNA TGTGCCAGCAGCCAACGAGGCAGGGGGGACACTGAAGCTTTCTTT. This encodes CASSQRGRGDTEAFF. This chain uses TRBV7-6 with TRBJ1-1; 7 nucleotides line up with TRBD1. CDR1 and CDR2 (germline): SGHVS, FNYEAQ. Trimming took 5 bases from V and 3 from J; bases not matched to a gene: 9. This CDR3 comprises 15 residues.